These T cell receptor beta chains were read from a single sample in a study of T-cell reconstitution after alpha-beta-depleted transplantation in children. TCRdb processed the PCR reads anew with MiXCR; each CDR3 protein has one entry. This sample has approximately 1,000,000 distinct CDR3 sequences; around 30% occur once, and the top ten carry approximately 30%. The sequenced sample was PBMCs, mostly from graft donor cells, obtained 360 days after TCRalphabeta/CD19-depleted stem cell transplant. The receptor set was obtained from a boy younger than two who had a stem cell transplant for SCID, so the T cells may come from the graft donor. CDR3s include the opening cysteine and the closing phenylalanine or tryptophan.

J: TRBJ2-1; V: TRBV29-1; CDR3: CSVQNNEQFF
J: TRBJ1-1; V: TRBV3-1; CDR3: CASSPQRPGVNTEAFF
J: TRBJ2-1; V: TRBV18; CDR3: CASSSAGTYYNEQFF
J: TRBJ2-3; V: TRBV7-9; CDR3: CASSQRGREDTQYF
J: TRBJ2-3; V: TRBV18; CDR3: CASSPRTSGVTDTQYF
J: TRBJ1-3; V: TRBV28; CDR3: CASRSLLVSGNTIYF
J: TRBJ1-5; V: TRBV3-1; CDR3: CASSQGSRADVGQPQHF
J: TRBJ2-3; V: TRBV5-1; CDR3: CASSGAGEGDTQYF
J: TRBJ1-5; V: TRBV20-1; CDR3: CSASSIHNQPQHF
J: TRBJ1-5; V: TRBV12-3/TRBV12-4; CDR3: CASRLTGNSNQPQHF
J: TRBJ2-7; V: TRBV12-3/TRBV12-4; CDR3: CASSWDFRLSYEQYF
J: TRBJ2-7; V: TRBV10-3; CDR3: CAISESGVPYEQYF
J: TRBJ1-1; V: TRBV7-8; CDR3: CASSLAEGRTEAFF
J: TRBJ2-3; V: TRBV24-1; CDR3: CATSDFLGAGDRADTQYF
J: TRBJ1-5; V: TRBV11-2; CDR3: CASSLGGGLQPQHF
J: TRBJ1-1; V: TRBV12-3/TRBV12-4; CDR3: CASGSDMNTEAFF
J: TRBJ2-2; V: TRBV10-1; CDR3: CASSESVPNRNTGELFF
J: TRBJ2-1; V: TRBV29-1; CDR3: CSDSGTSGVGNEQFF
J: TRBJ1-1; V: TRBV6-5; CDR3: CASSYQGLMVFF
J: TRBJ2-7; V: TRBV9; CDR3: CASSVGPRSWEYF